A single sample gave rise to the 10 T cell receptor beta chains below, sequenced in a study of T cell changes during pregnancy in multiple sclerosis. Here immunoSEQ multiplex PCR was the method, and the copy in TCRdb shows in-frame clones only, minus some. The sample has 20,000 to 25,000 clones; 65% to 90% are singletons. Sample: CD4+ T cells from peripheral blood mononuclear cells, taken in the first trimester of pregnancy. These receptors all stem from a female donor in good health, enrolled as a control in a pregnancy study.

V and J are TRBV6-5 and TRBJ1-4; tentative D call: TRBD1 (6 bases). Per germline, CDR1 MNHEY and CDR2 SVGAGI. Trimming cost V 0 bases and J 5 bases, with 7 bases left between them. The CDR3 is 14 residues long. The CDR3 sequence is CASSYSTGNEKLFF. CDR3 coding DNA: TGTGCCAGCAGTTACTCGACAGGCAATGAAAAACTGTTTTTT.

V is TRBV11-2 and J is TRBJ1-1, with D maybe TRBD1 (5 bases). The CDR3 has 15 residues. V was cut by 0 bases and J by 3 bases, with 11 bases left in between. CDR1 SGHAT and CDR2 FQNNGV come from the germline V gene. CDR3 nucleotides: TGTGCCAGCAGCTTAGAACCAGGGATGCACACTGAAGCTTTCTTT. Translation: CASSLEPGMHTEAFF.

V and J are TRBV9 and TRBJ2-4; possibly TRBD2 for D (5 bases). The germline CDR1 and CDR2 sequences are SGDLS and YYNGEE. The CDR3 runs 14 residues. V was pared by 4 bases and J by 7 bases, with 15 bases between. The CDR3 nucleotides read TGTGCCAGCAGCCCCCTCCCGGGCGGGAACATTCAGTACTTC. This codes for CASSPLPGGNIQYF.

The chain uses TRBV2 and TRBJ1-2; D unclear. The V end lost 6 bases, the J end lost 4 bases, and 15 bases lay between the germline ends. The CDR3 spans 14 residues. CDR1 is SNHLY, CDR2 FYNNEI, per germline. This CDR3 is CASRVDWEGYGYTF. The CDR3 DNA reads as TGTGCCAGCAGGGTAGATTGGGAGGGCTATGGCTACACCTTC.

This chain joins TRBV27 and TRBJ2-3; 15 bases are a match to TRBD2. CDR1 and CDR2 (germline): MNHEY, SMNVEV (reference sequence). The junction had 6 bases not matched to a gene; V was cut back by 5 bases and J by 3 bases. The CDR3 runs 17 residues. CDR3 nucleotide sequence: TGTGCCAGCAGTCTCTGGACTAGCGGGGGGGCAACAGATACGCAGTATTTT. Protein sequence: CASSLWTSGGATDTQYF.

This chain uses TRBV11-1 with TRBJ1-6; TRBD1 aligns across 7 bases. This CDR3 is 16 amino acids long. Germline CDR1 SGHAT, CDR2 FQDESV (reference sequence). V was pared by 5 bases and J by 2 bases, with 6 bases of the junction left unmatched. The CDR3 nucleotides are TGTGCCAGCAGCCGAGACAGGGTCGCCTATAATTCACCCCTCCACTTT. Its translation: CASSRDRVAYNSPLHF.

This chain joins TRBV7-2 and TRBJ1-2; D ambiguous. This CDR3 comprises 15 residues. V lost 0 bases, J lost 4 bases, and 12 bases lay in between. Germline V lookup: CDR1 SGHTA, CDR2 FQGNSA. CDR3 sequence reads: CASSLANLGAYGYTF. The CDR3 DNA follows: TGTGCCAGCAGCTTAGCGAACTTGGGAGCCTATGGCTACACCTTC.

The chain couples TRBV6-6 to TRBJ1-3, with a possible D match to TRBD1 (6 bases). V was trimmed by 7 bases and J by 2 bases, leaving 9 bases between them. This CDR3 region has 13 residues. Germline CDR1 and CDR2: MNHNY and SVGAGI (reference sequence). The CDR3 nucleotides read TGTGCCAGCAAGGGGGTCCCTGGAAACACCATATATTTT. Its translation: CASKGVPGNTIYF.

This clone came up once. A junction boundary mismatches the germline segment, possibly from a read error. The CDR3 region has the DNA TGTGCCAGCAGTGAGTTTAACGGGGGGGATGGGCTCTTC. Its translation is CASSEFNGGDGLF. The rearrangement links TRBV6-1 to TRBJ2-1, with 8 bases fitting TRBD2. The CDR3 totals 13 residues. The V gene's germline CDR1 is MNHNS and CDR2 SASEGT.

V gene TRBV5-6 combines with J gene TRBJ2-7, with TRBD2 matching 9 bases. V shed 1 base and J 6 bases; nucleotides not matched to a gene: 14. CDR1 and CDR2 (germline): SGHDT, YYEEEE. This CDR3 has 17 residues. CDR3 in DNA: TGTGCCAGCAGCTTGTCGGGACTAGCTGCCTCTCCTGGCGAGCAGTACTTC. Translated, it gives CASSLSGLAASPGEQYF.